The subject of this entry is one TCR beta chain. The data were produced by immunoSEQ multiplex PCR, yet TCRdb's version contains in-frame clones alone and is incomplete. The sample lists 130,000 to 150,000 clones; roughly 80% were seen once. This specimen comes from a study of blood T cell repertoires in COVID-19. Study summary: Collection of acute and convalescent COVID-19 samples took place in the United States, Italy and Spain. T cells, B-cell-depleted T cells, or PBMCs provided the cDNA or gDNA that served as material.

CDR3 length equals 14 residues. CDR1 SGHTA and CDR2 FQGNSA come from the germline V gene. Trimming took 1 base from V and 5 from J, leaving 9 bases between them. This receptor was taken from a man between 65 and 80 years old who had recovered from COVID-19. The V gene is TRBV7-2, the J gene TRBJ1-5; D is unclear. Sequencing was carried out using peripheral blood. CDR3 in amino acids: CASSLEVGHQPQHF. The CDR3 nucleotides read TGTGCCAGCAGCTTAGAGGTTGGGCATCAGCCCCAGCATTTT.